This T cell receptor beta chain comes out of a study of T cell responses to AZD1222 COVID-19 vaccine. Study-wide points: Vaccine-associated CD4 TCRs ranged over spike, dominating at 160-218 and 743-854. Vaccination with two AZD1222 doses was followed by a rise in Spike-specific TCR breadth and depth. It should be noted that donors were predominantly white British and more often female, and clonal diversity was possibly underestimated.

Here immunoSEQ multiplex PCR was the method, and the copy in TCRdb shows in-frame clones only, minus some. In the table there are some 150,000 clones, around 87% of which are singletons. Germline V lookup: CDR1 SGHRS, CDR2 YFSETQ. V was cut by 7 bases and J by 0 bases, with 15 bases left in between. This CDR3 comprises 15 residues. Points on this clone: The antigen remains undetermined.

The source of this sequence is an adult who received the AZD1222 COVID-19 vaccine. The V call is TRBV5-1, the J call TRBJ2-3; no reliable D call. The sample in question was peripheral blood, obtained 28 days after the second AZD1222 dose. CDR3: CASRVHGSSTDTQYF. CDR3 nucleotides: TGCGCCAGCCGCGTTCACGGCTCTAGCACAGATACGCAGTATTTT.